This T cell receptor (beta chain) was found in a study of T-cell reconstitution after alpha-beta-depleted transplantation in children. The study, taken as a whole, reports: T-cell numbers and diversity, one year after transplant, stemmed largely from T cells that were newly produced. Approximately two months post-transplant, alpha-beta T cells reportedly originated from several hundred expanded graft clones. In some patients, recipient T cells and intrathymic progenitors surviving conditioning explained high day-60 diversity.

Germline CDR1 reads SQVTM; CDR2 reads ANQGSEA. V lost 3 bases to trimming and J lost 8 bases; unmatched junction nucleotides: 8. The CDR3 covers 13 residues. TCRbeta library construction was performed incorporating unique molecular identifiers. TCRdb independently ran MiXCR on the PCR reads; one entry per CDR3 protein. The sample yields about 580,000 distinct CDR3 sequences, roughly 23% seen once. Comment on this clonotype: The target antigen is unknown.

The sequences come from PBMCs, mostly from graft donor cells, collected 360 days after TCRalphabeta/CD19-depleted stem cell transplant. This TCR was sampled from a boy under two years old who had a stem cell transplant for acute myeloid leukemia, so the T cells may come from the graft donor. This chain links TRBV29-1 with TRBJ1-2, with 8 bases that match TRBD1. CDR3 residues: CSVDPDREGGYTF. The CDR3 nucleotides read TGCAGCGTTGATCCGGACAGGGAGGGAGGCTACACCTTC.